Listed below are T cell receptor beta chains from one sample, sequenced in a study of T cells after yellow fever vaccination. TCRdb re-called the 5' RACE reads through MiXCR, storing one row per CDR3 protein. The repertoire has under 600,000 distinct CDR3 sequences, around an eighth of them found once; the top ten carry around an eighth. Sample: PBMCs, taken on the day of the yellow fever booster vaccination. These receptor sequences come from a man aged 25-45 years who received the YFV17D yellow fever vaccine. Each CDR3 is given with its conserved first and last residue. The D gene is left open where the match is weak. Clone sizes are given selectively: once, few, many, or a class where the clone is expanded.

j_gene,d_gene,v_gene,abundance,CDR3aa,CDR3nt
TRBJ2-1,-,TRBV6-2/TRBV6-3,-,CASRPPRGVSYNEQFF,TGTGCCAGCAGGCCCCCCAGGGGGGTATCCTACAATGAGCAGTTCTTC
TRBJ2-3,-,TRBV11-2,few,CASSLEVGRGTDTQYF,TGTGCCAGCAGCTTAGAAGTCGGGAGAGGAACAGATACGCAGTATTTT
TRBJ1-5,TRBD1,TRBV27,-,CASSHDRGGNQPQHF,TGTGCCAGCAGTCACGACAGGGGTGGCAATCAGCCCCAGCATTTT
TRBJ2-7,TRBD2,TRBV7-2,-,CASSSASGPYEQYF,TGTGCCAGCAGCTCCGCTAGCGGACCCTACGAGCAGTACTTC
TRBJ2-5,TRBD2,TRBV5-5,-,CASSLGTSGQQETQYF,TGTGCCAGCAGCTTGGGAACTAGCGGACAACAAGAGACCCAGTACTTC
TRBJ2-1,-,TRBV7-2,once,CASGGSRYEQFF,TGTGCCAGCGGAGGGTCTAGATATGAGCAGTTCTTC
TRBJ1-3,TRBD1,TRBV7-2,few,CASSRTGTGGNTIYF,TGTGCCAGCAGCCGGACAGGGACCGGTGGAAACACCATATATTTT
TRBJ2-1,-,TRBV15,-,CATSRGSASTSDEQFF,TGTGCCACCAGCAGAGGAAGCGCTAGCACCTCGGATGAGCAGTTCTTC
TRBJ2-7,-,TRBV5-1,-,CASSRDSAEQYF,TGCGCCAGCAGCCGGGACTCCGCCGAGCAGTACTTC
TRBJ2-2,-,TRBV7-2,few,CASSSSSAGELFF,TGTGCCAGCAGTTCCTCTAGCGCCGGGGAGCTGTTTTTT
TRBJ2-1,-,TRBV20-1,many,CSAARTGRYNEQFF,TGCAGTGCCGCGCGCACAGGCCGCTACAATGAGCAGTTCTTC
TRBJ2-7,-,TRBV18,-,CASSGQDPYEQYF,TGTGCCAGCTCAGGTCAGGATCCCTACGAGCAGTACTTC
TRBJ2-1,-,TRBV7-9,once,CASSSRALSSYNEPFF,TGTGCCAGCAGCTCGCGGGCGCTGAGCTCCTACAATGAGCCGTTCTTC
TRBJ2-7,-,TRBV21-1,-,CASSKSGGRTGTSGNIPYEQYF,TGTGCCAGCAGCAAAAGTGGGGGGAGGACCGGGACTAGCGGCAACATCCCCTACGAGCAGTACTTC
TRBJ2-1,-,TRBV18,few,CASSPSGQVDNEQFF,TGTGCCAGCTCACCCTCGGGCCAGGTAGACAATGAGCAGTTCTTC
TRBJ2-6,-,TRBV5-1,many,CASSLVAGSYGANVLTF,TGCGCCAGCAGCTTGGTGGCAGGGTCGTACGGGGCCAACGTCCTGACTTTC
TRBJ2-5,-,TRBV7-2,-,CASSSETVQGTQYF,TGTGCCAGCAGCTCAGAGACAGTACAGGGGACCCAGTACTTC
TRBJ2-2,TRBD2,TRBV30,-,CAPYFSGSYTGELFF,TGTGCCCCTTATTTTAGCGGGAGTTACACCGGGGAGCTGTTTTTT
TRBJ1-1,-,TRBV28,few,CASSRGGSTTEAFF,TGTGCCAGCAGCCGGGGGGGGAGTACTACTGAAGCTTTCTTT
TRBJ2-3,TRBD1,TRBV29-1,-,CSAGSYWGQGDTDTQYF,TGCAGCGCCGGGTCGTACTGGGGACAGGGAGACACAGATACGCAGTATTTT
TRBJ1-3,-,TRBV25-1,-,CASSENLGQGSGNTIYF,TGTGCCAGCAGTGAAAATTTGGGCCAGGGCTCTGGAAACACCATATATTTT
TRBJ2-7,TRBD2,TRBV25-1,few,CASSASSGRIEQYF,TGTGCCAGCAGTGCATCTAGCGGGAGAATCGAGCAGTACTTC
TRBJ1-1,TRBD1,TRBV18,-,CASSPGQGRVGNTEAFF,TGTGCCAGCTCACCAGGACAGGGGCGAGTTGGGAACACTGAAGCTTTCTTT
TRBJ1-1,-,TRBV20-1,few,CSRVRGTEAFF,TGCAGCAGGGTACGGGGCACTGAAGCTTTCTTT
TRBJ2-3,-,TRBV5-4,few,CASSHNPGLGTDTQYF,TGTGCCAGCAGCCACAATCCAGGACTGGGTACAGATACGCAGTATTTT
TRBJ1-2,-,TRBV16,-,CASSQEKVIYGYTF,TGTGCCAGCAGCCAAGAGAAGGTTATCTATGGCTACACCTTC
TRBJ1-6,-,TRBV18,-,CASSPQPQGINSPLHF,TGTGCCAGCTCCCCACAACCCCAGGGCATAAATTCACCCCTCCACTTT
TRBJ2-6,TRBD1,TRBV28,once,CASSLAWGQGTLRANVLTF,TGTGCCAGCAGTTTGGCATGGGGACAGGGAACCTTAAGGGCCAACGTCCTGACTTTC
TRBJ2-7,-,TRBV14,-,CASSHPASGNSYEQYF,TGTGCCAGCAGCCATCCCGCGTCCGGGAACTCCTACGAGCAGTACTTC
TRBJ2-5,-,TRBV3-1,-,CASSYSARVETQYF,TGTGCCAGCAGCTACTCCGCCAGGGTAGAGACCCAGTACTTC
TRBJ2-1,TRBD2,TRBV5-1,-,CASSLAVWERGKNEQFF,TGCGCCAGCAGCTTGGCCGTCTGGGAGCGGGGGAAAAATGAGCAGTTCTTC
TRBJ2-3,-,TRBV20-1,-,CSAVPPSGGRVETQYF,TGCAGTGCTGTTCCCCCGAGCGGCGGCCGCGTTGAGACGCAGTATTTT
TRBJ2-1,-,TRBV2,few,CASRERSYSYNEQFF,TGTGCCAGCAGAGAACGCTCATACTCCTACAATGAGCAGTTCTTC
TRBJ2-1,TRBD2,TRBV5-1,-,CASSFTTSGSLKEQFF,TGCGCCAGCAGCTTTACGACTAGCGGGAGCCTAAAAGAGCAGTTCTTC
TRBJ2-7,-,TRBV18,few,CASSPNRYEQYF,TGTGCCAGCTCACCAAACCGCTACGAGCAGTACTTC
TRBJ2-2,-,TRBV4-3,-,CASSQDTGIPGELFF,TGCGCCAGCAGCCAAGATACAGGGATTCCGGGGGAGCTGTTTTTT
TRBJ2-7,-,TRBV14,-,CASSSTRVEQYF,TGTGCCAGCAGCAGCACTAGGGTCGAGCAGTACTTC
TRBJ2-5,TRBD2,TRBV7-3,many,CASSSRSGGQETQYF,TGTGCCAGCAGCTCACGTAGCGGGGGACAAGAGACCCAGTACTTC
TRBJ2-5,TRBD1,TRBV14,few,CASSQNSLTKGARQETQYF,TGTGCCAGCAGCCAAAATTCCTTAACCAAGGGGGCCCGACAAGAGACCCAGTACTTC
TRBJ2-7,-,TRBV23-1,-,CASSQWRRSSYEQYF,TGCGCCAGCAGTCAATGGAGGAGGAGCTCCTACGAGCAGTACTTC
TRBJ2-1,TRBD2,TRBV12-3/TRBV12-4,-,CASRFTSGSENEQFF,TGTGCCAGCAGATTTACTAGCGGGAGTGAAAATGAGCAGTTCTTC
TRBJ2-5,TRBD2,TRBV6-5,-,CASSYEREGGETQYF,TGTGCCAGCAGTTACGAACGGGAGGGAGGAGAGACCCAGTACTTC
TRBJ2-3,TRBD2,TRBV7-9,few,CASSRTSGYTDTQYF,TGTGCCAGCAGCCGGACTAGCGGCTACACAGATACGCAGTATTTT
TRBJ2-5,TRBD1,TRBV7-9,few,CASSSGTVHQETQYF,TGTGCCAGCAGCTCCGGGACAGTTCACCAAGAGACCCAGTACTTC
TRBJ2-3,TRBD2,TRBV4-1,-,CASSDLRREVSDTQYF,TGCGCCAGCAGCGATCTCCGGCGGGAGGTATCAGATACGCAGTATTTT
TRBJ2-7,TRBD1,TRBV5-1,-,CASSLDPGGAYEQYF,TGCGCCAGCAGCTTGGATCCAGGGGGCGCCTACGAGCAGTACTTC
TRBJ2-7,-,TRBV7-8,-,CASSSIRDADYEQYF,TGTGCCAGCAGCTCCATCCGGGACGCTGACTACGAGCAGTACTTC
TRBJ1-2,TRBD1,TRBV6-1,few,CASSEGQADLYGYTF,TGTGCCAGCAGCGAGGGACAGGCCGACCTCTATGGCTACACCTTC
TRBJ2-4,-,TRBV23-1,-,CASSQTAKNIQYF,TGCGCCAGCAGTCAAACAGCCAAAAACATTCAGTACTTC
TRBJ2-1,TRBD2,TRBV20-1,few,CSARLAGGTLLYNEQFF,TGCAGTGCTAGACTAGCGGGAGGGACCCTACTATACAATGAGCAGTTCTTC
TRBJ2-5,-,TRBV10-3,few,CAISSLVGTQYF,TGTGCCATCAGTTCGTTGGTGGGGACCCAGTACTTC
TRBJ2-1,-,TRBV5-1,-,CASSFWEEQFF,TGCGCCAGCAGCTTTTGGGAGGAGCAGTTCTTC
TRBJ2-1,TRBD2,TRBV11-2,-,CASSFLAGPGTF,TGTGCCAGCAGCTTCTTAGCGGGCCCGGGCACCTTC
TRBJ2-2,TRBD2,TRBV7-2,few,CASSLAGGGGRNPGELFF,TGTGCCAGCAGCTTAGCGGGAGGCGGGGGACGCAACCCCGGGGAGCTGTTTTTT
TRBJ2-3,TRBD1,TRBV18,-,CASSANRGIADTQYF,TGTGCCAGCTCAGCAAACAGGGGGATCGCAGATACGCAGTATTTT